Described below is a single T cell receptor beta chain sequence and its context. This clonotype was recorded a few times. Its antigen is unknown. No much larger clone is present one base from it, and per-base qualities are unavailable. In the ophthalmopathy patients, disease was moderately to severely active, with a Clinical Activity Score of 3 or more, a NOSPECS grade of 4 or more, and a duration of less than 3 months. Patients with uncontrolled infections, other autoimmune diseases, pregnancy or lactation were excluded. Clinical symptoms, serum thyroxine and TRAb, thyroid ultrasound, and orbital computed tomography formed the basis for the diagnoses. PBMCs were isolated from 7.5 to 10 ml of fresh peripheral blood by Ficoll-Paque density gradient centrifugation. Total RNA was extracted with Trizol reagent, and quality was checked on an Agilent 2100 Bioanalyzer. The TCR beta CDR3 regions were amplified from RNA transcripts. The first round of RT-PCR for the TCR CDR3 was performed with the HTBI primer set and the Qiagen OneStep RT-PCR kit. The libraries were constructed in a second round of multiplex PCR and then size-selected and purified. Libraries were sequenced paired-end with 100 bp reads on an Illumina HiSeq2000. Regarding the original processing steps: SOAPnuke was used to process the raw data, with reads discarded if the reads contained adapters or uncalled bases, had a mean Phred below 15, or lacked an exact constant-primer or identifier match. COPE v1.2.5 was used to merge the high-quality paired reads, and each unique nucleotide sequence was defined as a clonotype. Clonotypes were aligned to IMGT TRBV, TRBD and TRBJ reference segments using MiTCR v1.1. The analysis included only V-J combinations with a frequency above 0.0001, which together covered about 99% of the repertoires. A TCS score was defined as the ratio of F50 (clonal expansion) to E x V (chaos), with BLOSUM62-based TCRdist applied between CDR3 peptides within each V-J. Welch's t-statistics and random forest reduced fewer than 550 V-J features to 13, which were used in a naive Bayes classifier (R e1071). The public reads were reanalyzed by TCRdb: fastp trimming at Q25, MiXCR alignment, in-frame beta chains only. Rows with one shared CDR3 protein collapse into an entry with the most common genes and DNA. What appears here as the V and J calls and clone size reflects TCRdb's work, not the paper's. The sample contains over 350,000 distinct CDR3 sequences, roughly 15% of them found a single time. The ten largest account for under 15% of the sample.

V is cut by 5 bases and J by 4 bases, and the space between the germline ends is 17 bases. The CDR3 starts with the cysteine, ends with the phenylalanine, and has 16 residues. Only the CDR3 portion is preserved as DNA: 48 bases, with reading frame beginning at the first base. Via the germline V gene (reference sequence), CDR1 is MNHEY and CDR2 SMNVEV. The data derive from a study of T cells in Graves' hyperthyroidism and ophthalmopathy (dated by TCRdb to about 2019). Background on the whole study: Peripheral blood was collected at initial diagnosis, before any treatment. To identify TCR V-J signatures that set the groups apart, the researchers used a discovery cohort of roughly 100 patients, made up of 40 to 45 with Graves' ophthalmopathy and 57 with stable Graves' hyperthyroidism. Whether ophthalmopathy could be predicted prospectively was tested in an independent validation cohort made up of under 20 hyperthyroidism patients plus 17 patients who later progressed to ophthalmopathy. The approximately 97 discovery patients were randomly divided into training and test sets at a 7:3 ratio. In several Graves' hyperthyroidism patients, the study also compared T-cell repertoires from thyroid tissue with T-cell repertoires from blood. Once sampling was done, hyperthyroidism patients were given methimazole at a starting dose of 30 mg daily, whereas ophthalmopathy patients were given high-dose intravenous methylprednisolone. The paper describes TCR Vbeta CDR3 sequencing of some 130 peripheral blood samples, made up of fewer than 50 ophthalmopathy patients, some 76 hyperthyroidism patients and 17 progressor patients. Findings and caveats that apply to the study as a whole: A 13 V-J signature model separated ophthalmopathy from stable hyperthyroidism, with about 88% sensitivity and just under 84% specificity in cross-validation and 80%/75% in testing. Sample size was not statistically predetermined, and blinding of investigators to group allocation was not performed. Most expanded thyroid clonotypes (frequency above 0.001) were also detected in blood, a finding suggesting that blood repertoires may reflect thyroid immune responses. In validation, the model predicted progression to ophthalmopathy a median of about 6.8 months before onset, with over 60% sensitivity and more than 72% specificity.

The sequence joins TRBV27 to TRBJ2-2; the D gene could be TRBD1 or TRBD2, each one agreeing over 5 bases. Sequenced material: blood. The receptor was derived from a young man with Graves' ophthalmopathy. CDR3 sequence: CASSPTRGGLTGELFF. The nucleotide sequence is given as TGTGCCAGCAGTCCCACGCGTGGGGGTCTCACCGGGGAGCTGTTTTTT.